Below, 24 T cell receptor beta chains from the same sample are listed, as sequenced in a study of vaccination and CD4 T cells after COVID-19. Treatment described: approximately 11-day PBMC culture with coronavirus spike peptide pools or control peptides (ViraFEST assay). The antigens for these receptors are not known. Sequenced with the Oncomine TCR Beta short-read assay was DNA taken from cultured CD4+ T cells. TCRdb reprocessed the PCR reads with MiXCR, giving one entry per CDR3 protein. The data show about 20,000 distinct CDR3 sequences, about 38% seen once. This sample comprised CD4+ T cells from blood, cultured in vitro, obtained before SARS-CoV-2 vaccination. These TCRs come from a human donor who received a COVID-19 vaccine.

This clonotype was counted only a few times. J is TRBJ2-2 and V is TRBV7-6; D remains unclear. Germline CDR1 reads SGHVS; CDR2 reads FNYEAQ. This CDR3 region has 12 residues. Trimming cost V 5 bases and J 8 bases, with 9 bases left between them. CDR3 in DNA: TGTGCCAGCAGCACTACTACAGGGGAGCTGTTTTTT. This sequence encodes CASSTTTGELFF.

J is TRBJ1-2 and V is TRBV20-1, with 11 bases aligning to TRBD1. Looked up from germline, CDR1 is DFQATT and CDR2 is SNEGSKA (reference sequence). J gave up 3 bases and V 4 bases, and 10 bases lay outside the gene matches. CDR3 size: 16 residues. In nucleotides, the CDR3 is TGCAGTGCTAAAAGTCCGGGACAGGGGGTCCACTATGGCTACACCTTC. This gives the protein CSAKSPGQGVHYGYTF.

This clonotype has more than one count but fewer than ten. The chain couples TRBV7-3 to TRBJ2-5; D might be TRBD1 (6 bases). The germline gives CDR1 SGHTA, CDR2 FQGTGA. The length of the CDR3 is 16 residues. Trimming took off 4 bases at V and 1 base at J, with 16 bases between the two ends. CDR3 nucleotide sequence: TGTGCCAGCAGCTCATTAGCACAGGGTGGCCAAGAGACCCAGTACTTC. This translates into CASSSLAQGGQETQYF.

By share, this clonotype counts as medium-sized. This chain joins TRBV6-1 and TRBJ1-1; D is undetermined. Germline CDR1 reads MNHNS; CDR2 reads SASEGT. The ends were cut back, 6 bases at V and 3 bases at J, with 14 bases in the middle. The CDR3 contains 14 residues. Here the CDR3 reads CASREDPSDTEAFF. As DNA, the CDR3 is TGTGCCAGCAGGGAGGACCCATCAGACACTGAAGCTTTCTTT.

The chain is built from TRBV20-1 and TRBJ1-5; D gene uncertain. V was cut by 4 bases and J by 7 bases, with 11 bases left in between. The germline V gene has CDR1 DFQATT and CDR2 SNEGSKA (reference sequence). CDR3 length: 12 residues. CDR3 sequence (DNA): TGCAGTGCTAAGGTAGGGAGCCAGCCCCAGCATTTT. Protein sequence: CSAKVGSQPQHF.

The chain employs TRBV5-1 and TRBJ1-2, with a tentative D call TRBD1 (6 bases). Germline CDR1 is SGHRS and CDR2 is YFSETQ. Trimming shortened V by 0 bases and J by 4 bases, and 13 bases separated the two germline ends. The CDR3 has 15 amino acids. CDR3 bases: TGCGCCAGCAGCTTGGCGGTGGGGGGCGGCTATGGCTACACCTTC. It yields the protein CASSLAVGGGYGYTF.

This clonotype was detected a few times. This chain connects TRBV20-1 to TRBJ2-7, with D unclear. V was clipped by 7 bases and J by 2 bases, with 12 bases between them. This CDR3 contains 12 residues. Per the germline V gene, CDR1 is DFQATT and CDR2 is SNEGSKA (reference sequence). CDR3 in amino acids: CSVLDGPYEQYF. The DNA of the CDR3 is TGCAGTGTCCTGGACGGGCCCTACGAGCAGTACTTC.

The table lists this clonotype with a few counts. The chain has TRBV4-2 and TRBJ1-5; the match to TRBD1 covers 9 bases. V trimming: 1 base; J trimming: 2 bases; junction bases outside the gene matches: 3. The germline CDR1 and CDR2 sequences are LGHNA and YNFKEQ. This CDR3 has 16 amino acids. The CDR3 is CASSQGGQGGNQPQHF. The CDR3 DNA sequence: TGTGCCAGCAGCCAAGGGGGACAGGGCGGCAATCAGCCCCAGCATTTT.

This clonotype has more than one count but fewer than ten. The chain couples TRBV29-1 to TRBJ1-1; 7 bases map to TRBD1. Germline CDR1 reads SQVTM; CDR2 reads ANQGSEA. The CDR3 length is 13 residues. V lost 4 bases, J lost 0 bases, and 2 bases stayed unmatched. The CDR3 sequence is CSVVRGLNTEAFF. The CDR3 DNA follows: TGCAGCGTTGTAAGGGGGCTGAACACTGAAGCTTTCTTT.

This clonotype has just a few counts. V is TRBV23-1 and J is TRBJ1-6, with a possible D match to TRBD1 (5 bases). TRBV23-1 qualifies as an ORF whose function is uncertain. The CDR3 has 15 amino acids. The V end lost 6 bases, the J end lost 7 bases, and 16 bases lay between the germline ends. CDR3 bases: TGCGCCAGCAGCCTGCCGGGGGACGCAAATTCACCCCTCCACTTT. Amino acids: CASSLPGDANSPLHF.

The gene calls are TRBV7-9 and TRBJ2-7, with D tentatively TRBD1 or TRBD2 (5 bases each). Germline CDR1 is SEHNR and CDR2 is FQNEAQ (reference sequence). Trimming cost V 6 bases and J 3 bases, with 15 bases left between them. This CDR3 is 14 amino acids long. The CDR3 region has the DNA TGTGCCAGCAGAGCCACGGGACGAAGCTACGAGCAGTACTTC. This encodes CASRATGRSYEQYF.

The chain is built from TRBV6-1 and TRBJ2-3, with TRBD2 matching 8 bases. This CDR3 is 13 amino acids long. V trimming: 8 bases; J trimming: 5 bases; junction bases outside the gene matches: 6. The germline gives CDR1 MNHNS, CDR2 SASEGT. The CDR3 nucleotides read TGTGCCAGCGAAACTAGCGGCGGAGATACGCAGTATTTT. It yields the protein CASETSGGDTQYF.

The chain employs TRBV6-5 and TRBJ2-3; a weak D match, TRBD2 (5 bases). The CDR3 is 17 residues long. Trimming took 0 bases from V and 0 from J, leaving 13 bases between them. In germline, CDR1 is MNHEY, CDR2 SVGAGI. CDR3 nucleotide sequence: TGTGCCAGCAGTTACTCGCGTCTAGCCCCTAGCACAGATACGCAGTATTTT. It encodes CASSYSRLAPSTDTQYF.

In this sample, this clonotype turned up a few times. The CDR3 region is CASRATAINYGYTF. DNA of the CDR3: TGTGCCAGCAGAGCAACAGCAATTAACTATGGCTACACCTTC. The gene calls are TRBV2 and TRBJ1-2; D is unclear. Germline CDR1 is SNHLY and CDR2 is FYNNEI. This CDR3 comprises 14 residues. V was clipped by 6 bases and J by 1 base, with 12 bases between them.

Written as DNA, the CDR3 is TGTGCCAGCAGTGAAGAACTTAGCGGGGGGGCCCAAGAGACCCAGTACTTC. Translating gives CASSEELSGGAQETQYF. J is TRBJ2-5 and V is TRBV6-1; 11 nucleotides line up with TRBD2. The CDR3 runs 17 residues. V gave up 1 base and J gave up 1 base; unmatched junction bases: 5. Germline CDR1 reads MNHNS; CDR2 reads SASEGT.

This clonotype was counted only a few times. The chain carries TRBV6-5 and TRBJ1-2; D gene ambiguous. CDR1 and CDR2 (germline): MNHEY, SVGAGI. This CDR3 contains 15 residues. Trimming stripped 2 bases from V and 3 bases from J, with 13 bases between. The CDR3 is CASSYPKQVYYGYTF. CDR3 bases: TGTGCCAGCAGTTACCCGAAACAAGTATACTATGGCTACACCTTC.

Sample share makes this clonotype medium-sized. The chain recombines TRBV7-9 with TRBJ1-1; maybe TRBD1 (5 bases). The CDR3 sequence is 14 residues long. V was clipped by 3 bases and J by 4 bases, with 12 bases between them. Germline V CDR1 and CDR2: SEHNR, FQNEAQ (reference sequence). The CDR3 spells CASSFFEGPTEAFF. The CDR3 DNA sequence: TGTGCCAGCAGCTTCTTTGAGGGGCCCACTGAAGCTTTCTTT.

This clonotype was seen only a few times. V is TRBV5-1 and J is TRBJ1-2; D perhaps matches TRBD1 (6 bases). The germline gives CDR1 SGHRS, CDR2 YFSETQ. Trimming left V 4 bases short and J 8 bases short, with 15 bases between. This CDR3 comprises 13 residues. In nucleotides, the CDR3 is TGCGCCAGCAGCCCGGAACAGGGTCGAGGCTACACCTTC. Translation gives CASSPEQGRGYTF. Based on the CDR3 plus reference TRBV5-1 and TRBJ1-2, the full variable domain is KAGVTQTPRYLIKTRGQQVTLSCSPISGHRSVSWYQQTPGQGLQFLFEYFSETQRNKGNFPGRFSGRQFSNSRSEMNVSTLELGDSALYLCASSPEQGRGYTFGSGTRLTVV.

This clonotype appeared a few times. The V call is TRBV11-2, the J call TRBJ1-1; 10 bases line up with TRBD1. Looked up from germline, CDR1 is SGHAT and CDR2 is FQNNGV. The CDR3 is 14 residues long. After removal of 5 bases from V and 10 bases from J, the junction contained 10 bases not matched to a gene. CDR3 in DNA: TGTGCCAGCAGCGACGACAGGGGGCGCGTTGCAGCTTTCTTT. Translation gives CASSDDRGRVAAFF.

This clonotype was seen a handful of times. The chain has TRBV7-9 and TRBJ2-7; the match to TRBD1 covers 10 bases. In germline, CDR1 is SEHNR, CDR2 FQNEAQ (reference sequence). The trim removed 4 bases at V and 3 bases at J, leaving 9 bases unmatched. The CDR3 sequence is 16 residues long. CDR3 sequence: CASSSHPRDRGYEQYF. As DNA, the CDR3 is TGTGCCAGCAGCTCCCACCCCCGGGACAGGGGCTACGAGCAGTACTTC.

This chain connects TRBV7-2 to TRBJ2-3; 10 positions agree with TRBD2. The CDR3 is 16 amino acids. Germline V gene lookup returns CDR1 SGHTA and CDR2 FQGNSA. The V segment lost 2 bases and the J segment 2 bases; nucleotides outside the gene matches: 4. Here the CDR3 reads CASSLPLAGSTDTQYF. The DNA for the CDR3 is TGTGCCAGCAGCTTACCACTAGCGGGGTCCACAGATACGCAGTATTTT.

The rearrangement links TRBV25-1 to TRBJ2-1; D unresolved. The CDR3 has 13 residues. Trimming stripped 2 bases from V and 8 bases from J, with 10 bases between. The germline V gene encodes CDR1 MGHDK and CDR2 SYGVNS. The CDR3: CASSEPGTYEQFF. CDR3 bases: TGTGCCAGCAGTGAACCCGGTACCTATGAGCAGTTCTTC.

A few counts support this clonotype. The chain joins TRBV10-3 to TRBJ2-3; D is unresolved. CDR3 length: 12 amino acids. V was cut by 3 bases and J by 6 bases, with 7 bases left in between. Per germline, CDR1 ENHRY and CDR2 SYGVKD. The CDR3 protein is CAISDGQDTQYF. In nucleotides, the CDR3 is TGTGCCATCAGTGATGGTCAGGATACGCAGTATTTT.

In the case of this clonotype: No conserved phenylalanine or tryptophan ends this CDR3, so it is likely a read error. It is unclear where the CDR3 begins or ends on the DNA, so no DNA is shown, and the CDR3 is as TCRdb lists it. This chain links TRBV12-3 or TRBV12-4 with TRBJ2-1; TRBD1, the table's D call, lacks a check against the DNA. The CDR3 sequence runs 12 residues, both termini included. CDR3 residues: CASSFGQGAWVL.